This TCR beta chain originates from a study of blood T cells in healthy people across ages. The donors, aged roughly 6 to 95, were healthy Caucasians from Russia. Samples each yielded at least 6 micrograms of total RNA. This clonotype was detected only once. For the second PCR, which ran for 7 to 11 cycles, a sample-barcoded 5' primer and a J-beta primer mix were used. Each cDNA molecule, via a template-switch adaptor with 12 random nucleotides, was tagged. All samples yielded 3 million or more CDR3-containing paired-end reads. TCRdb independently ran MiXCR on the 5' RACE reads; one entry per CDR3 protein. The data contain roughly 800,000 distinct CDR3 sequences, about three fifths of them singletons. The ends were cut back, 4 bases at V and 4 bases at J, with 12 bases in the middle. Germline CDR1 SGHRS, CDR2 YFSETQ. This CDR3 comprises 14 residues.

The chain employs TRBV5-1 and TRBJ2-1; D unclear. The TCR comes from a man aged 25-45 years in good health. Sequenced sample: blood. The CDR3 DNA reads TGCGCCAGCAGCGTGGGTCAGGAGTACAATGAGCAGTTCTTC. Protein product: CASSVGQEYNEQFF.